Below are 15 T cell receptor beta chains sequenced from a single sample in a study of T cells in Graves' hyperthyroidism and ophthalmopathy. Template material for amplifying TCR beta CDR3 regions consisted of RNA transcripts. The HTBI set primed first-round TCR CDR3 RT-PCR. Each CDR3 protein gets one entry after TCRdb re-called the multiplex PCR reads with MiXCR. Of tens of thousands of distinct CDR3 sequences in the sample, around half were seen once. The sequenced sample consisted of blood. The receptors stem from a man in his forties with Graves' ophthalmopathy.

This clonotype was seen ten or more times. The rearrangement joins TRBV20-1 to TRBJ2-1, with 10 bases identical to TRBD2. There are 14 residues in the CDR3. Germline V CDR1 and CDR2: DFQATT, SNEGSKA (reference sequence). The ends lost 6 bases at V and 5 bases at J; junction bases unmatched: 7. As DNA, the CDR3 is TGCAGTGCCCTAGGACTAGCGGAAGACAATGAGCAGTTCTTC. It specifies CSALGLAEDNEQFF.

This clonotype has a count of ten or more. The chain links TRBV29-1 to TRBJ2-3; no definite D call. Germline CDR1 and CDR2: SQVTM and ANQGSEA. The V end lost 3 bases, the J end lost 3 bases, and 19 bases lay between the germline ends. This CDR3 is built from 16 residues. DNA for the CDR3: TGCAGCGTTGAGTGGGCCGAGAACTTCGGGACAGATACGCAGTATTTT. As protein: CSVEWAENFGTDTQYF.

This clonotype was recorded at least ten times. The chain uses TRBV5-4 and TRBJ2-5; D is undetermined. CDR1 and CDR2 from the germline V gene are SGHNT and YYREEE (reference sequence). The CDR3 covers 13 residues. V lost 1 base, J lost 5 bases, and 9 bases lay in between. For the CDR3, the DNA is TGTGCCAGCAGCTTGTGGGTTTCGGAGACCCAGTACTTC. It codes for CASSLWVSETQYF. The variable domain in full, with the rest retrieved from reference TRBV5-4 and TRBJ2-5, is ETGVTQSPTHLIKTRGQQVTLRCSSQSGHNTVSWYQQALGQGPQFIFQYYREEENGRGNFPPRFSGLQFPNYSSELNVNALELDDSALYLCASSLWVSETQYFGPGTRLLVL.

This clonotype was seen ten or more times. The genes are TRBV20-1 and TRBJ2-7, with D possibly being TRBD1 (6 bases). CDR1 and CDR2 (germline): DFQATT, SNEGSKA (reference sequence). V was cut by 0 bases and J by 2 bases, with 20 bases left in between. This CDR3 is 17 amino acids long. The CDR3 loop is CSARDLAGERGPYEQYF. The CDR3 nucleotides read TGCAGTGCTAGAGATCTCGCAGGGGAAAGGGGCCCCTACGAGCAGTACTTC.

This clonotype came up many times. J is TRBJ1-4 and V is TRBV5-6; D is unclear. Trimming cost V 4 bases and J 6 bases, with 16 bases left between them. Germline V gene sequence: CDR1 SGHDT, CDR2 YYEEEE. The CDR3 runs 15 residues. This CDR3 reads CASSDVGGRDEKLFF. CDR3 in DNA: TGTGCCAGCAGCGACGTCGGAGGGAGGGATGAAAAACTGTTTTTT.

This clonotype was observed a few times. The V and J genes are TRBV20-1 and TRBJ2-3; a weak D match, TRBD2 (6 bases). V was clipped by 5 bases and J by 11 bases, with 23 bases between them. There are 14 residues in the CDR3. Germline lookup yields CDR1 DFQATT and CDR2 SNEGSKA (reference sequence). The DNA for the CDR3 is TGCAGTGCTGGGGGGACTCGGGAAAACAATGAGCAGTATTTT. It encodes CSAGGTRENNEQYF.

This chain connects TRBV2 to TRBJ2-5, with 14 bases matching TRBD2. V trimming: 5 bases; J trimming: 5 bases; junction bases outside the gene matches: 7. Germline assignment: CDR1 SNHLY and CDR2 FYNNEI. CDR3 size: 16 residues. The CDR3 loop reads CASSQGLAGGNETQYF. The CDR3 DNA is TGTGCCAGCAGTCAAGGACTAGCGGGAGGTAATGAGACCCAGTACTTC. Looking up the rest from reference TRBV2 and TRBJ2-5 gives the full variable domain: EPEVTQTPSHQVTQMGQEVILRCVPISNHLYFYWYRQILGQKVEFLVSFYNNEISEKSEIFDDQFSVERPDGSNFTLKIRSTKLEDSAMYFCASSQGLAGGNETQYFGPGTRLLVL.

This clonotype was detected ten times or more. This chain uses TRBV5-1 with TRBJ2-1, with TRBD1 matching over 10 bases. Germline assignment: CDR1 SGHRS and CDR2 YFSETQ. The CDR3 covers 15 residues. Trimming at V came to 2 bases and at J to 8 bases, leaving 7 bases not matched to a gene. As DNA, the CDR3 is TGCGCCAGCAGCTTCCAGACAGGGGGCTCGGATGAGCAGTTCTTC. Its protein product is CASSFQTGGSDEQFF.

This clonotype was picked up many times. The rearrangement joins TRBV9 to TRBJ2-1, with 14 positions matching TRBD2. The CDR3 has 16 amino acids. Looked up from germline, CDR1 is SGDLS and CDR2 is YYNGEE. V shed 3 bases and J 6 bases; nucleotides not matched to a gene: 5. CDR3 sequence: CASSGSGTSGSNEQFF. CDR3 in DNA: TGTGCCAGCAGCGGCTCCGGGACTAGCGGGAGCAATGAGCAGTTCTTC.

On this clonotype: A junction boundary mismatches the germline segment, possibly from a read error. The V and J genes are TRBV7-8 and TRBJ2-3; perhaps D is TRBD1 or TRBD2 (5 bases each). Per germline, CDR1 SGHVS and CDR2 FQNEAQ. The CDR3 runs 19 residues. CDR3 sequence: CASSLGGSGPEYVADTLNF. CDR3 nucleotides: TGTGCCAGCAGCTTAGGGGGGTCGGGACCGGAGTATGTGGCGGATACGCTAAATTTT.

The chain couples TRBV9 to TRBJ1-1; D is uncertain. Trimming cost V 3 bases and J 0 bases, with 12 bases left between them. This CDR3 is built from 15 residues. Germline loops: CDR1 SGDLS, CDR2 YYNGEE. The CDR3 region is CASSAPDGMNTEAFF. CDR3 DNA: TGTGCCAGCAGCGCCCCGGACGGAATGAACACTGAAGCTTTCTTT.

Many counts were recorded for this clonotype. The chain has TRBV5-1 and TRBJ2-1, with TRBD2 matching 10 bases. CDR3 size: 15 residues. V shed 0 bases and J 10 bases; nucleotides not matched to a gene: 7. Per germline, CDR1 SGHRS and CDR2 YFSETQ. The CDR3 bases are TGCGCCAGCAGCTTGGCCAGCGGGAGGGCCCGCGAGCAGTTCTTC. It codes for CASSLASGRAREQFF. Full variable domain (remainder filled in from reference TRBV5-1 and TRBJ2-1): KAGVTQTPRYLIKTRGQQVTLSCSPISGHRSVSWYQQTPGQGLQFLFEYFSETQRNKGNFPGRFSGRQFSNSRSEMNVSTLELGDSALYLCASSLASGRAREQFFGPGTRLTVL.

A single count supports this clonotype. The chain carries TRBV20-1 and TRBJ1-5; TRBD1 matches 7 bases. This CDR3 has 16 residues. The J segment lost 5 bases and the V segment lost 5 bases, leaving 15 bases of the junction unmatched. Germline V gene lookup returns CDR1 DFQATT and CDR2 SNEGSKA (reference sequence). CDR3 sequence (DNA): TGCAGTGCTTCATCCAATCAGGGGGGCCAATATCAGCCCCAGCATTTT. This codes for CSASSNQGGQYQPQHF.

This clonotype occurred many times. Here the CDR3 DNA reads TGTGCCAGCAGTTCGGCTAGTTCCTACGAGCAGTACTTC. This encodes CASSSASSYEQYF. The chain combines TRBV28 with TRBJ2-7; D unclear. The V gene lost 4 bases and the J gene lost 1 base, with 8 bases spanning the gap. CDR1 MDHEN and CDR2 SYDVKM come from the germline V gene. The CDR3 contains 13 residues.

This clonotype was recorded at least ten times. The rearrangement links TRBV11-1 to TRBJ2-7; D may correspond to TRBD1 or TRBD2 (6 bases each). Trimming left V 5 bases short and J 3 bases short, with 14 bases between. The CDR3 consists of 14 residues. Looked up from germline, CDR1 is SGHAT and CDR2 is FQDESV (reference sequence). Here the CDR3 reads CASSPLGGNYEQYF. CDR3 DNA sequence: TGTGCCAGCAGCCCCCTAGGGGGGAACTACGAGCAGTACTTC.